The T cell receptor beta chain described here comes from a study of T cells in Graves' hyperthyroidism and ophthalmopathy (dated by TCRdb to the late 2010s). For context, the study as a whole: Peripheral blood samples were taken at the time of initial diagnosis, prior to any treatment. To identify distinguishing TCR V-J signatures, a discovery cohort of some 99 patients was used, comprising 40 to 45 with Graves' ophthalmopathy and around 60 with stable Graves' hyperthyroidism. Prospective prediction of ophthalmopathy was tested in an independent validation cohort consisting of 18 to 20 hyperthyroidism patients and more than 15 patients who later progressed to ophthalmopathy. The roughly 90 discovery patients were divided at random into training and test sets in a 7:3 ratio. In about six Graves' hyperthyroidism patients, the study also compared T-cell repertoires from thyroid tissue with T-cell repertoires from blood. After blood sampling, hyperthyroidism patients were treated with methimazole at a starting dose of 30 mg daily, and ophthalmopathy patients were treated with high-dose intravenous methylprednisolone. The paper reports TCR Vbeta CDR3 sequencing of 135 peripheral blood samples: 40 or so ophthalmopathy, fewer than 80 hyperthyroidism and approximately 17 progressor patients. General conclusions and limits of the study: Ophthalmopathy was separated from stable hyperthyroidism by a 13 V-J signature model, with approximately 90% sensitivity and just over 81% specificity obtained in cross-validation and 80%/75% obtained in testing. During validation, the model predicted progression to ophthalmopathy a median of approximately 6.5 months ahead of onset, with approximately 71% sensitivity and more than 72% specificity. No statistical method was used to fix the sample size in advance, and group allocation was not hidden from the investigators. Most expanded thyroid clonotypes (frequency above 0.001) were also found in blood, which suggests that blood repertoires may mirror thyroid immune responses.

CDR1 is given as LNHNV and CDR2 as YYDKDF, both from the germline V gene (reference sequence). Taken from cysteine to phenylalanine, the CDR3 has 13 residues. The retained sequence is limited to the CDR3, 39 bases, with the frame set at the first base. Cut back by 3 bases and 1 base, the V and J ends lie 6 bases apart. Stable Graves' hyperthyroidism was defined as no progression to ophthalmopathy during 18 months of follow-up. Hyperthyroidism patients were newly diagnosed, with disease duration under 2 months, and aged 18 to 65 years. Exclusion was applied to patients with uncontrolled infections, other autoimmune diseases, pregnancy or lactation. Clinical symptoms, serum thyroxine and TRAb, thyroid ultrasound, and orbital computed tomography formed the basis for the diagnoses. PBMCs were separated from roughly 9.6 ml of fresh peripheral blood using Ficoll-Paque density gradient centrifugation. Total RNA was extracted using Trizol reagent, and RNA quality was assessed on an Agilent 2100 Bioanalyzer.

TCR beta CDR3 regions were amplified from RNA transcripts. A first-round RT-PCR of the TCR CDR3 used the HTBI primer set with the Qiagen OneStep RT-PCR kit. Libraries were constructed in a second round of multiplex PCR, after which size selection and purification were performed. Sequencing of the libraries was done on an Illumina HiSeq2000 using paired-end 100 bp reads. In the original analysis: SOAPnuke was used to process the raw data, removing reads that contained adapters or uncalled bases, had a mean Phred below 15, or lacked an exact match to the constant primer or identifier. High-quality paired reads were merged using COPE v1.2.5, and each unique nucleotide sequence was defined as a clonotype. Clonotypes were aligned to IMGT TRBV, TRBD and TRBJ reference segments using MiTCR v1.1. Only V-J combinations with frequency above 0.0001, covering 99% to 99.2% of repertoires, were analysed. A TCS score was defined as the ratio between F50 (clonal expansion) and ExV (chaos), using BLOSUM62-based TCRdist between CDR3 peptides within each V-J. Welch's t-statistics and random forest reduced around 510 V-J features to roughly 13, which were used in a naive Bayes classifier (R e1071). TCRdb reprocessed the public reads (quality trimming at Q25 with fastp, clone calling with MiXCR) and kept in-frame beta chains. Each entry merges the rows of one CDR3 protein and shows their most common DNA and genes. These V and J calls are TCRdb output, not the study's own analysis. This sample has roughly 570,000 distinct CDR3 sequences in its table, and approximately 15% of those were observed once. Roughly 7.3% of the sample is taken by the ten largest.

This clonotype was observed a handful of times. This clone's antigen is unknown. The record has no base qualities; no much larger clone is one base away. This sequence was found in a woman aged 25 to 39 with Graves' hyperthyroidism. The chain is made from TRBV15 and TRBJ1-1, with no D gene named confidently. Sequencing was carried out using blood. The CDR3 loop reads CATSRITNTEAFF. In nucleotides, the sequence is TGTGCCACCAGCAGGATAACGAACACTGAAGCTTTCTTT.